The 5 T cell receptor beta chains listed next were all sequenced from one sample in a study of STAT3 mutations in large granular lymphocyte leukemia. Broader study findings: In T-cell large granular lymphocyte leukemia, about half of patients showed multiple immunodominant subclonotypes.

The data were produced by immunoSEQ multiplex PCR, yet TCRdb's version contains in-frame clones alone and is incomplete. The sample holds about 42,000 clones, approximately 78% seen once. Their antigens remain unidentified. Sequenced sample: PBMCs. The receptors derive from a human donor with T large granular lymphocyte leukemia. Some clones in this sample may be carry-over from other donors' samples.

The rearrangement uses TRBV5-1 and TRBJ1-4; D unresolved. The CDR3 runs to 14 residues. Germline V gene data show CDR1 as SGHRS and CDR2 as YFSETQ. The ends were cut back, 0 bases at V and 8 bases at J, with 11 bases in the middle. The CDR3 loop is CASSLGGSTEKLFF. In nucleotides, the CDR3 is TGCGCCAGCAGCTTGGGAGGCTCAACCGAAAAACTGTTTTTT.

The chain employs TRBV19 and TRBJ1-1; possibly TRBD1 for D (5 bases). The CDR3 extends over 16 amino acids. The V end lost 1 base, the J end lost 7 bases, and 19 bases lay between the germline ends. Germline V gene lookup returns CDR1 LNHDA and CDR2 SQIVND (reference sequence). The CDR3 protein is CASSIVRGPTRGEAFF. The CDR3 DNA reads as TGTGCCAGTAGTATAGTGAGGGGCCCCACGAGAGGTGAAGCTTTCTTT. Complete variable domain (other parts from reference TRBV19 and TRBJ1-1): DGGITQSPKYLFRKEGQNVTLSCEQNLNHDAMYWYRQDPGQGLRLIYYSQIVNDFQKGDIAEGYSVSREKKESFPLTVTSAQKNPTAFYLCASSIVRGPTRGEAFFGQGTRLTVV.

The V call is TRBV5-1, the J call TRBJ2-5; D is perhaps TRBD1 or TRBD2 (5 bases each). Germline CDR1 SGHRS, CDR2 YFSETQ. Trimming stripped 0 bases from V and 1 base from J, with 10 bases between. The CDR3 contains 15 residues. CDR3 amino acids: CASSLGDGPQETQYF. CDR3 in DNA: TGCGCCAGCAGCTTGGGGGACGGCCCCCAAGAGACCCAGTACTTC.

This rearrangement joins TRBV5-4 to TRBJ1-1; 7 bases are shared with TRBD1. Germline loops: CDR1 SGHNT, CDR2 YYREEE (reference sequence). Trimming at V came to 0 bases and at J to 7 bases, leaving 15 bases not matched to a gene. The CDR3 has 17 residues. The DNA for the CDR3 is TGTGCCAGCAGCTTGGAGGGTCGGGGACAGCAGTATGATGAAGCTTTCTTT. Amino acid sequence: CASSLEGRGQQYDEAFF.

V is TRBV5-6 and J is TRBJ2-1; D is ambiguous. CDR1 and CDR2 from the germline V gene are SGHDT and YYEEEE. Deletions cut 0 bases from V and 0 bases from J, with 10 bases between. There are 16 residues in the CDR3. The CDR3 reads CASSLEVVSSYNEQFF. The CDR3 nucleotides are TGTGCCAGCAGCTTGGAGGTAGTTAGCTCCTACAATGAGCAGTTCTTC.